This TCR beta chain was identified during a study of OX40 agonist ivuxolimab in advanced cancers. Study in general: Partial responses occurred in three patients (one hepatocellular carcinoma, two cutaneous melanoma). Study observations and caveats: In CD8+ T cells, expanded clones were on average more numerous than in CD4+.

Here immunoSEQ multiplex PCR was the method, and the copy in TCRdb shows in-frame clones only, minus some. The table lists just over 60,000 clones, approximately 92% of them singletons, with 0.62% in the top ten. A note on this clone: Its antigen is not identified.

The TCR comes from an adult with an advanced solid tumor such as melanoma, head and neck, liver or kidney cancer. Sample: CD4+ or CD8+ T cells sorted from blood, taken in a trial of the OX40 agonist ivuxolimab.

CDR3 nucleotide sequence: TGTGCCAGCTCACCCGGCGAGGATTCACCCCTCCACTTT. Amino acid sequence: CASSPGEDSPLHF. The gene calls are TRBV18 and TRBJ1-6; D ambiguous. The germline V gene has CDR1 KGHSH and CDR2 LQKENI. The CDR3 runs 13 residues. The V gene lost 3 bases and the J gene lost 8 bases, with 8 bases spanning the gap. The whole variable domain, remainder taken from reference TRBV18 and TRBJ1-6, is NAGVMQNPRHLVRRRGQEARLRCSPMKGHSHVYWYRQLPEEGLKFMVYLQKENIIDESGMPKERFSAEFPKEGPSILRIQQVVRGDSAAYFCASSPGEDSPLHFGNGTRLTVT.